This TCR beta chain originates from a study of blood T cell repertoires in COVID-19. The overall study: Donors in the United States, Italy and Spain gave samples during acute or convalescent COVID-19. PBMCs, B-cell-depleted T cells, or T cells provided the cDNA or gDNA that made up the material.

Authors' processing steps: Quantification of nucleated cells was approximated via reference gene primer amplification. Assay used: immunoSEQ multiplex PCR; TCRdb lists only in-frame clones, some missing. V and J calls and clone size come straight from that table; D and trimming were deduced from the DNA. Seen here are about 49,000 clones, around 87% observed once, and the top ten hold 5%. The germline gives CDR1 SGHRS, CDR2 YFSETQ. Between the trimmed V and J ends, which lost 2 bases and 1 base, there was a span of 8 bases. The CDR3 runs 14 residues. This clone has just one count. This receptor was taken from a man aged 40-50 years with active COVID-19. The chain carries TRBV5-1 and TRBJ2-3; D is possibly TRBD2 (5 bases). Source material: peripheral blood. DNA for the CDR3: TGCGCCAGCAGCTTCAGCGGACGCACAGATACGCAGTATTTT. Protein sequence: CASSFSGRTDTQYF.